The 14 T cell receptor beta chains in this list originate from one sample, sequenced in a study of cytotoxic CD8 clonotypes in ibrutinib-treated CLL. The method was immunoSEQ multiplex PCR; TCRdb's version includes in-frame clones alone and lacks a portion of them. The table has approximately 91,000 clones, more than 75% seen once. Sample: PBMCs, taken after 12 months of ibrutinib treatment. The receptors come from a human donor with chronic lymphocytic leukemia.

The chain is built from TRBV7-3 and TRBJ1-5; a possible D gene is TRBD1 (5 bases). Germline CDR1 is SGHTA and CDR2 is FQGTGA. The CDR3 covers 15 residues. V shed 4 bases and J shed 7 bases, with 17 bases lying between them. This chain's CDR3 is CASSSTGARGQPQHF. The CDR3 DNA is TGTGCCAGCAGCTCGACCGGGGCACGGGGACAGCCCCAGCATTTT.

V and J are TRBV6-5 and TRBJ2-1, with 7 nucleotides matching TRBD2. The CDR3 sequence is 15 residues long. Trimming cost V 8 bases and J 5 bases; bases outside gene matches: 12. Germline assignment: CDR1 MNHEY and CDR2 SVGAGI. CDR3 protein: CASSQTSSGNNEQFF. The CDR3 DNA follows: TGTGCCAGCTCGCAGACTAGCTCGGGCAACAATGAGCAGTTCTTC.

There are a few counts of this clone. The V gene is TRBV7-2, the J gene TRBJ1-2; the D gene is possibly TRBD1 (6 bases). Germline lookup yields CDR1 SGHTA and CDR2 FQGNSA. The CDR3 runs to 12 residues. The germline V and J ends were trimmed by 1 base and 6 bases, with 6 bases remaining between them. This CDR3 reads CASSLEGDGYTF. Written as DNA, the CDR3 is TGTGCCAGCAGCTTAGAGGGGGATGGCTACACCTTC.

This clone was detected once. The rearrangement links TRBV2 to TRBJ2-7; weak D call: TRBD1 (7 bases). Germline V CDR1 and CDR2: SNHLY, FYNNEI. Trimming left V 7 bases short and J 2 bases short, with 15 bases between. The CDR3 length is 14 residues. The CDR3 protein is CASMRGQNTYEQYF. For the CDR3, the DNA is TGTGCCAGCATGCGGGGACAGAACACCTACGAGCAGTACTTC.

The CDR3 DNA follows: TGTGCCAGCAGCGTAGTAGCGGGAGTCTACAATGAGCAGTTCTTC. This sequence encodes CASSVVAGVYNEQFF. The chain carries TRBV9 and TRBJ2-1; 9 bases line up with TRBD2. The germline CDR1 and CDR2 sequences are SGDLS and YYNGEE. V gave up 0 bases and J gave up 3 bases; unmatched junction bases: 1. The CDR3 loop spans 15 amino acids.

This clone is medium-sized (0.01 to 0.1%) within its sample. The V and J genes are TRBV4-1 and TRBJ2-1; D possibly matches TRBD1 or TRBD2 (5 bases each). Germline-derived CDR1 and CDR2 are MGHRA and YSYEKL. The CDR3 runs 14 residues. V lost 0 bases, J lost 8 bases, and 11 bases lay in between. Written as DNA, the CDR3 is TGCGCCAGCAGCCAAGAAGGGACCTTCGATGAGCAGTTCTTC. Protein sequence: CASSQEGTFDEQFF.

The chain employs TRBV27 and TRBJ2-3; possibly TRBD2 for D (5 bases). From germline, CDR1 is MNHEY and CDR2 SMNVEV (reference sequence). Deletions cut 8 bases from V and 2 bases from J, with 8 bases between. This CDR3 is built from 12 residues. The CDR3 DNA reads as TGTGCCAGCGAGGGCCCCACAGATACGCAGTATTTT. Protein: CASEGPTDTQYF.

This chain joins TRBV27 and TRBJ1-1, with 8 bases fitting TRBD1. Per germline, CDR1 MNHEY and CDR2 SMNVEV (reference sequence). V shed 8 bases and J 4 bases; nucleotides not matched to a gene: 12. The CDR3 sequence is 15 residues long. CDR3 residues: CASRRQGAAATEAFF. The CDR3 DNA reads TGTGCCAGCCGGCGGCAGGGGGCCGCGGCCACTGAAGCTTTCTTT.

The CDR3 bases are TGTGCCATCAGACCGGGACTCCTCCGAACCGGGCAGTTCTTC. Translated: CAIRPGLLRTGQFF. The chain combines TRBV10-3 with TRBJ2-1, with D possibly being TRBD2 (6 bases). Germline CDR1 reads ENHRY; CDR2 reads SYGVKD. The CDR3 extends over 14 amino acids. Trimming left V 6 bases short and J 12 bases short, with 21 bases between.

This clone was found once. The chain recombines TRBV5-1 with TRBJ1-5; 10 bases align to TRBD1. Germline CDR1 is SGHRS and CDR2 is YFSETQ. This CDR3 spans 14 amino acids. J gave up 10 bases and V 0 bases, and 4 bases lay outside the gene matches. The CDR3 loop is CASSLAGTGDPQHF. CDR3 DNA sequence: TGCGCCAGCAGCTTGGCGGGGACAGGGGACCCCCAGCATTTT.

This chain joins TRBV28 and TRBJ1-2; D is uncertain. V gave up 6 bases and J gave up 9 bases, with 17 bases separating them. The germline gives CDR1 MDHEN, CDR2 SYDVKM. This CDR3 is built from 13 residues. The CDR3 protein is CASSKDPAVRYTF. DNA for the CDR3: TGTGCCAGCAGCAAAGACCCGGCAGTCCGCTACACCTTC.

The V and J genes are TRBV4-2 and TRBJ2-7, with D perhaps assigned TRBD1 or TRBD2 (5 bases each). This CDR3 has 16 amino acids. Germline CDR1 reads LGHNA; CDR2 reads YNFKEQ. Trimming pared 0 bases from V and 3 bases from J, leaving 15 bases between. For the CDR3, the DNA is TGTGCCAGCAGCCAAGAGGGGCAGAGAGGGATCTACGAGCAGTACTTC. Its translation is CASSQEGQRGIYEQYF.

J is TRBJ2-7 and V is TRBV11-3, with D tentatively TRBD1 (6 bases). In germline, CDR1 is SGHNT, CDR2 YENEEA. Trimming left V 4 bases short and J 6 bases short, with 10 bases between. CDR3 length equals 12 residues. The CDR3 DNA reads as TGTGCCAGCAGCTCAGCAGGGGTCGAGCAGTACTTC. It translates to CASSSAGVEQYF.

The chain recombines TRBV20-1 with TRBJ2-1; a possible D gene is TRBD1 (6 bases). V shed 3 bases and J shed 12 bases, with 12 bases lying between them. Germline V gene lookup returns CDR1 DFQATT and CDR2 SNEGSKA (reference sequence). The CDR3 has 11 residues. The DNA of the CDR3 is TGCAGTGCTAGTGGGGACATCTGGCAGTTCTTC. This encodes CSASGDIWQFF.